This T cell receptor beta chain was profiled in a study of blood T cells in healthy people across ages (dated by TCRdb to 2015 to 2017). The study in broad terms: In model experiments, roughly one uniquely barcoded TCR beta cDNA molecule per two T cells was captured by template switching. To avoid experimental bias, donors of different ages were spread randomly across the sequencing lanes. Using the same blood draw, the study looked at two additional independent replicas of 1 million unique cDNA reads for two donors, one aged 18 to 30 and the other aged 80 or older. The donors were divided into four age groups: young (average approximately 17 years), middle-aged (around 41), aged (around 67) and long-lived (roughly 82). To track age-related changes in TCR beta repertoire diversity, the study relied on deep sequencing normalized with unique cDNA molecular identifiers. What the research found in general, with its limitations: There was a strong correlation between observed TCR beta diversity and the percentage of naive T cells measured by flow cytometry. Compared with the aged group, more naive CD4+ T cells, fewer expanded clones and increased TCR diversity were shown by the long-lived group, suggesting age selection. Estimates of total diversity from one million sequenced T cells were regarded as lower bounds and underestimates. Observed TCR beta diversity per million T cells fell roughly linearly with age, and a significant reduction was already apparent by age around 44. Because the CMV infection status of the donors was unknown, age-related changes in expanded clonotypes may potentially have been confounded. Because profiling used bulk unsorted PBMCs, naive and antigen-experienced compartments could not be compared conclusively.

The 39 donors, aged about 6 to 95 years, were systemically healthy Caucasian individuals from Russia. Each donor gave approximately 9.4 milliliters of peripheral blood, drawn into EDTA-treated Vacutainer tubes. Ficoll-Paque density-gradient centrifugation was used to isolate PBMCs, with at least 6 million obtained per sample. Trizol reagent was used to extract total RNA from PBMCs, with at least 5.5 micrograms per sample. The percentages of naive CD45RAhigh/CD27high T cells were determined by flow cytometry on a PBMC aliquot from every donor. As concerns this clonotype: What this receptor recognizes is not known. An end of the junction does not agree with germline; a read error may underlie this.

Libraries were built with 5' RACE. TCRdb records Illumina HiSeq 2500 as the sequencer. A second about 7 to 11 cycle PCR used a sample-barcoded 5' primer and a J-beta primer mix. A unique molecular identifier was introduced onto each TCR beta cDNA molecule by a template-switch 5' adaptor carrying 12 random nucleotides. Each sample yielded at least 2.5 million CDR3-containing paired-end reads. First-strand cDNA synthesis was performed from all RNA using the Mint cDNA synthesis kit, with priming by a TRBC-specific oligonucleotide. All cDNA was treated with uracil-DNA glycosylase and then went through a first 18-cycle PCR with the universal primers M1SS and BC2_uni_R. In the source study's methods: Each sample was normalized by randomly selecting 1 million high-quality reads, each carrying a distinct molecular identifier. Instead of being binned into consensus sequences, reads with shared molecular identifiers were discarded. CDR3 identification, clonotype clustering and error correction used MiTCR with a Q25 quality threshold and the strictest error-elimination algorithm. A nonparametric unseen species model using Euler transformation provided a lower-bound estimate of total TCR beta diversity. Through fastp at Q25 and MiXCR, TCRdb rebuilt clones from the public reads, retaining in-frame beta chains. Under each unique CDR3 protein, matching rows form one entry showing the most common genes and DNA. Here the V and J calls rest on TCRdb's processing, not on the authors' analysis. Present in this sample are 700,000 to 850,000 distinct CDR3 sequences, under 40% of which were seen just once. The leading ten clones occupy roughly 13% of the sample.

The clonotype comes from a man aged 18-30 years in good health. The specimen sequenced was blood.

Here is the DNA: TGTGCCAGCAGCTTATCTGCTGGGGGGTCACCAATGAACACTGTAGCTTTCTTT. Translation gives CASSLSAGGSPMNTVAFF. The chain uses TRBV7-2 and TRBJ1-1; a tentative D call is TRBD1 (5 bases match). From the cysteine through the phenylalanine, the CDR3 covers 18 amino acids. This entry keeps only the CDR3 DNA: 54 bases, framed from base 1. Sequences SGHTA (CDR1) and FQGNSA (CDR2) are obtained from the germline V gene.